Below, 17 T cell receptor beta chains from the same sample are listed, as sequenced in a study of cytomegalovirus exposure and HLA in healthy donors. PCR employed 60 Vbeta and 13 Jbeta primers. The repertoire was sequenced with immunoSEQ multiplex PCR; TCRdb's copy has only in-frame clones and lacks some. The sample includes 55,000 to 65,000 clones, roughly 84% of them seen just once. The sample taken for sequencing was PBMCs. Every receptor here comes from a woman in her thirties in good health and CMV-seronegative.

The V gene is TRBV7-9, the J gene TRBJ1-1; D remains ambiguous. The germline V gene has CDR1 SEHNR and CDR2 FQNEAQ (reference sequence). This CDR3 region has 14 residues. Trimming shortened V by 5 bases and J by 5 bases, and 15 bases separated the two germline ends. In DNA form, the CDR3 reads TGTGCCAGCAGCCGCGTCCTGGAGAAAACTGAAGCTTTCTTT. It yields the protein CASSRVLEKTEAFF.

This clone was found once. The rearrangement links TRBV30 to TRBJ2-7; 9 bases match TRBD1. Germline assignment: CDR1 GTSNPN and CDR2 SVGIG (reference sequence). Trimming cost V 2 bases and J 3 bases; bases outside gene matches: 11. The CDR3 has 16 residues. CDR3 DNA: TGTGCCTGGAGTCGAGCCGGAGGACAGGGGATCTACGAGCAGTACTTC. Amino acids: CAWSRAGGQGIYEQYF.

The rearrangement joins TRBV7-2 to TRBJ2-5, with TRBD2 matching 8 bases. The CDR3 is made up of 15 amino acids. Per germline, CDR1 SGHTA and CDR2 FQGNSA. The ends lost 3 bases at V and 3 bases at J; junction bases unmatched: 6. CDR3 sequence reads: CASSLFAGGKETQYF. The CDR3, as DNA: TGTGCCAGCAGCTTGTTTGCGGGGGGCAAAGAGACCCAGTACTTC.

The rearrangement joins TRBV10-3 to TRBJ1-1, with 7 positions matching TRBD1. Germline-derived CDR1 and CDR2 are ENHRY and SYGVKD. V trimming: 2 bases; J trimming: 0 bases; junction bases outside the gene matches: 3. This CDR3 has 15 amino acids. In DNA form, the CDR3 reads TGTGCCATCAGTGAGCGGGACAGACTGAACACTGAAGCTTTCTTT. The encoded protein is CAISERDRLNTEAFF.

The V and J genes are TRBV4-2 and TRBJ2-7; the D gene is possibly TRBD2 (6 bases). The CDR3 runs to 14 residues. Germline V gene sequence: CDR1 LGHNA, CDR2 YNFKEQ. Trimming stripped 4 bases from V and 5 bases from J, with 15 bases between. The CDR3 sequence is CASSPLGGQDEQYF. CDR3 sequence (DNA): TGTGCCAGCAGCCCCCTCGGGGGTCAGGACGAGCAGTACTTC.

The rearrangement links TRBV9 to TRBJ1-6; D is uncertain. This CDR3 spans 15 amino acids. CDR1 SGDLS and CDR2 YYNGEE come from the germline V gene. The V end was cut by 6 bases, the J end by 7 bases, with 17 bases between. CDR3 protein: CASTPEEGQNSPLHF. For the CDR3, the DNA is TGTGCCAGCACCCCAGAGGAGGGCCAAAATTCACCCCTCCACTTT.

The V gene is TRBV19, the J gene TRBJ2-5, with a tentative D call TRBD1 (5 bases). V lost 6 bases and J 5 bases, leaving 13 bases between the germline ends. Germline V gene lookup returns CDR1 LNHDA and CDR2 SQIVND (reference sequence). The CDR3 runs to 13 residues. CDR3 nucleotide sequence: TGTGCCAGTAGAGCCGTACCAGGGGAGACCCAGTACTTC. Translating it yields CASRAVPGETQYF.

The chain combines TRBV5-8 with TRBJ1-5, with D maybe TRBD1 (5 bases). V was cut by 1 base and J by 3 bases, with 8 bases left in between. The CDR3 totals 14 residues. Germline V gives CDR1 SGHTS, CDR2 YDEGEE. CDR3 sequence (DNA): TGTGCCAGCAGCTTGAAAGGGGCCAATCAGCCCCAGCATTTT. This translates into CASSLKGANQPQHF.

The chain carries TRBV10-2 and TRBJ2-5; TRBD2 is a possible D gene (6 bases). V lost 0 bases, J lost 5 bases, and 13 bases lay in between. This CDR3 contains 15 residues. CDR1 is WSHSY and CDR2 is SAAADI in the germline V gene. The CDR3 is CASSESGGSYETQYF. CDR3 nucleotide sequence: TGCGCCAGCAGTGAGTCGGGGGGATCCTATGAGACCCAGTACTTC.

This rearrangement joins TRBV11-2 to TRBJ2-3; TRBD2 matches at 7 bases. CDR3 length: 15 residues. Germline assignment: CDR1 SGHAT and CDR2 FQNNGV. The ends lost 7 bases at V and 6 bases at J; junction bases unmatched: 13. The CDR3 loop is CASKYGLGVEDTQYF. The CDR3 DNA is TGTGCCAGCAAATACGGACTAGGAGTGGAGGATACGCAGTATTTT.

This sequence joins TRBV6-1 and TRBJ2-2, with D uncertain. The CDR3 spans 13 residues. V was shortened by 3 bases and J by 3 bases, with 5 bases between the two germline ends. Germline V gene data show CDR1 as MNHNS and CDR2 as SASEGT. The CDR3 region is CASSDNYTGELFF. The CDR3 coding sequence is TGTGCCAGCAGTGACAACTACACCGGGGAGCTGTTTTTT.

This chain connects TRBV28 to TRBJ1-1; D remains ambiguous. The V gene's germline CDR1 is MDHEN and CDR2 SYDVKM. Trimming shortened V by 3 bases and J by 4 bases, and 12 bases separated the two germline ends. There are 14 residues in the CDR3. CDR3 sequence reads: CASSLQRIGTEAFF. CDR3 nucleotides: TGTGCCAGCAGTTTGCAGCGGATCGGCACTGAAGCTTTCTTT. Looking up the rest from reference TRBV28 and TRBJ1-1 gives the full variable domain: DVKVTQSSRYLVKRTGEKVFLECVQDMDHENMFWYRQDPGLGLRLIYFSYDVKMKEKGDIPEGYSVSREKKERFSLILESASTNQTSMYLCASSLQRIGTEAFFGQGTRLTVV.

This clone has just one count. The genes are TRBV19 and TRBJ1-5; TRBD1 might be the D (6 bases). Germline CDR1 is LNHDA and CDR2 is SQIVND (reference sequence). Trimming shortened V by 3 bases and J by 1 base, and 10 bases separated the two germline ends. There are 15 residues in the CDR3. This CDR3 is CASSIGTLSNQPQHF. DNA for the CDR3: TGTGCCAGTAGTATCGGGACACTGAGCAATCAGCCCCAGCATTTT. Combining the CDR3 with reference TRBV19 and TRBJ1-5 gives the whole variable domain DGGITQSPKYLFRKEGQNVTLSCEQNLNHDAMYWYRQDPGQGLRLIYYSQIVNDFQKGDIAEGYSVSREKKESFPLTVTSAQKNPTAFYLCASSIGTLSNQPQHFGDGTRLSIL.

This clone appeared a single time. The gene calls are TRBV6-1 and TRBJ1-4; 10 nucleotides align to TRBD1. Germline V lookup: CDR1 MNHNS, CDR2 SASEGT. The ends lost 2 bases at V and 5 bases at J; junction bases unmatched: 11. This CDR3 is built from 18 residues. The CDR3 loop is CASSELQWVGQGNEKLFF. The CDR3 nucleotides are TGTGCCAGCAGTGAACTTCAATGGGTGGGACAGGGGAATGAAAAACTGTTTTTT.

The chain uses TRBV4-3 and TRBJ1-1; 9 nucleotides line up with TRBD1. Germline-derived CDR1 and CDR2 are LGHNA and YSLEER. CDR3 length equals 14 residues. Unmatched junction bases numbered 3, after V lost 3 bases and J lost 4 bases. CDR3 sequence reads: CASSQQTGGTEAFF. CDR3 in DNA: TGCGCCAGCAGCCAGCAGACAGGGGGCACTGAAGCTTTCTTT.

The gene calls are TRBV4-1 and TRBJ2-3; TRBD2 agrees at 7 bases. The V and J ends lost 0 bases and 4 bases, in that order; junction bases with no gene match: 10. The V gene's germline CDR1 is MGHRA and CDR2 YSYEKL. This CDR3 is 17 amino acids long. The CDR3 DNA follows: TGCGCCAGCAGCCAAGAATTTGGGCGGGGGTTATCAGATACGCAGTATTTT. It specifies CASSQEFGRGLSDTQYF.

This clone has a single count. The chain combines TRBV10-2 with TRBJ2-1, with 10 bases lining up with TRBD1. V shed 4 bases, J shed 1 base, and the junction held 1 base outside the gene matches. CDR1 WSHSY and CDR2 SAAADI come from the germline V gene. The CDR3 spans 15 residues. The DNA for the CDR3 is TGCGCCAGCAGTGGGACAGGGGGATCCTACAATGAGCAGTTCTTC. Amino acid sequence: CASSGTGGSYNEQFF.